Below are 23 T cell receptor beta chains sequenced from a single sample in a study of blood T cell repertoires in COVID-19. Method: immunoSEQ multiplex PCR; TCRdb's copy keeps in-frame clones and lacks some. The profile shows 250,000 or so clones, 70% to 90% of them singletons. Sequencing was performed on PBMCs or T cells enriched from blood (not recorded which). The receptors were gathered from a woman between 50 and 59 years old who had been exposed to COVID-19.

V usage is TRBV4-1 and J usage is TRBJ2-1, with 8 positions matching TRBD2. Germline loops: CDR1 MGHRA, CDR2 YSYEKL. This CDR3 spans 16 amino acids. The trim removed 5 bases at V and 7 bases at J, leaving 13 bases unmatched. The DNA for the CDR3 is TGCGCCAGCAGCTTGTCAGGGAGCGGGGGCTGGAATGAGCAGTTCTTC. Translating gives CASSLSGSGGWNEQFF.

V and J are TRBV7-8 and TRBJ1-2; 8 nucleotides align to TRBD1. The CDR3 runs to 15 residues. Unmatched junction bases numbered 9, after V lost 1 base and J lost 8 bases. Germline lookup yields CDR1 SGHVS and CDR2 FQNEAQ. CDR3: CASSLGQGSSEGYTF. In DNA, the CDR3 is TGTGCCAGCAGCTTAGGACAGGGGAGTTCGGAAGGCTACACCTTC. The variable domain in full, completed from reference TRBV7-8 and TRBJ1-2, reads GAGVSQSPRYKVAKRGQDVALRCDPISGHVSLFWYQQALGQGPEFLTYFQNEAQLDKSGLPSDRFFAERPEGSVSTLKIQRTQQEDSAVYLCASSLGQGSSEGYTFGSGTRLTVV.

This chain uses TRBV6-6 with TRBJ2-4, with 8 bases identical to TRBD2. CDR1 is MNHNY and CDR2 is SVGAGI in the germline V gene (reference sequence). V shed 5 bases and J 0 bases; nucleotides not matched to a gene: 12. The CDR3 extends over 18 amino acids. In nucleotides, the CDR3 is TGTGCCAGCAGTCAAAGCGGGGGAAGACCCGCAGCCAAAAACATTCAGTACTTC. Protein product: CASSQSGGRPAAKNIQYF.

There are a few counts of this clone. The chain links TRBV19 to TRBJ2-7; 8 positions match TRBD1. The CDR3 contains 13 residues. Germline V CDR1 and CDR2: LNHDA, SQIVND (reference sequence). After removal of 8 bases from V and 9 bases from J, the junction contained 12 bases not matched to a gene. CDR3 sequence (DNA): TGTGCCAGTCAAGGACAGGGAATGGGTCGGCAGTACTTC. Translated: CASQGQGMGRQYF.

The chain has TRBV3-1 (or the pseudogene TRBV3-2) and TRBJ1-1; D may be TRBD1 (6 bases). V gave up 4 bases and J gave up 6 bases, with 12 bases separating them. The CDR3 sequence is 13 residues long. Germline-derived CDR1 and CDR2 are LGHDT and YNNKEL (reference sequence). In DNA, the CDR3 is TGTGCCAGCAGCCTACAGGGAGGGCCTGAAGCTTTCTTT. It encodes CASSLQGGPEAFF.

The chain links TRBV30 to TRBJ1-5; D gene ambiguous. CDR1 and CDR2 from the germline V gene are GTSNPN and SVGIG (reference sequence). V lost 5 bases to trimming and J lost 9 bases, with 17 bases between them. The CDR3 consists of 13 residues. The CDR3, as DNA: TGTGCCTGGTCAAGACACGGACTTGGGCCCCAGCATTTT. Amino acids: CAWSRHGLGPQHF.

The rearrangement uses TRBV5-1 and TRBJ2-7; 7 nucleotides match TRBD2. J lost 0 bases, V lost 4 bases, and 1 base had no gene match. The germline CDR1 and CDR2 sequences are SGHRS and YFSETQ. The CDR3 covers 13 residues. CDR3 amino acids: CASSPGGSYEQYF. CDR3 nucleotides: TGCGCCAGCAGCCCGGGGGGCTCCTACGAGCAGTACTTC. Full variable domain (rest looked up from reference TRBV5-1 and TRBJ2-7): KAGVTQTPRYLIKTRGQQVTLSCSPISGHRSVSWYQQTPGQGLQFLFEYFSETQRNKGNFPGRFSGRQFSNSRSEMNVSTLELGDSALYLCASSPGGSYEQYFGPGTRLTVT.

This chain uses TRBV9 with TRBJ1-1; the D gene is possibly TRBD1 (6 bases). The V and J ends lost 2 bases and 3 bases respectively, with 11 bases between them. Germline CDR1 is SGDLS and CDR2 is YYNGEE. This CDR3 contains 14 residues. For the CDR3, the DNA is TGTGCCAGCAGCGTTACAGGGAGGGACACTGAAGCTTTCTTT. It yields the protein CASSVTGRDTEAFF. The full variable domain, rest sourced from reference TRBV9 and TRBJ1-1, is DSGVTQTPKHLITATGQRVTLRCSPRSGDLSVYWYQQSLDQGLQFLIQYYNGEERAKGNILERFSAQQFPDLHSELNLSSLELGDSALYFCASSVTGRDTEAFFGQGTRLTVV.

The J gene is TRBJ2-7, the V gene TRBV5-6; 8 bases map to TRBD1. The CDR3 totals 14 residues. The V gene's germline CDR1 is SGHDT and CDR2 YYEEEE. Trimming cost V 3 bases and J 4 bases; bases outside gene matches: 6. The CDR3 coding sequence is TGTGCCAGCAGCTCGGACAGGGCTTGGTACGAGCAGTACTTC. Amino acid sequence: CASSSDRAWYEQYF.

The rearrangement links TRBV3-1 (or the pseudogene TRBV3-2) to TRBJ1-3; D ambiguous. The CDR3 runs to 16 residues. V lost 4 bases and J lost 4, with 17 bases in between. Germline V gives CDR1 LGHDT, CDR2 YNNKEL (reference sequence). This chain's CDR3 is CASSLSTGRGGNTIYF. The DNA for the CDR3 is TGTGCCAGCAGCCTTTCGACCGGGCGCGGGGGAAACACCATATATTTT.

On this clone: This sample also contains other DNA sequences that code for the same CDR3. The chain employs TRBV5-6 and TRBJ2-1; the D gene is possibly TRBD1 (6 bases). CDR3 length equals 13 residues. V was shortened by 2 bases and J by 6 bases, with 9 bases between the two germline ends. Germline assignment: CDR1 SGHDT and CDR2 YYEEEE. The CDR3 region is CASSLLGGNEQFF. CDR3 in DNA: TGTGCCAGCAGCTTACTAGGGGGCAATGAGCAGTTCTTC.

The rearrangement uses TRBV10-3 and TRBJ1-2, with TRBD1 identical over 8 bases. J lost 6 bases, V lost 0 bases, and 9 bases had no gene match. The germline V gene encodes CDR1 ENHRY and CDR2 SYGVKD. This CDR3 is 16 amino acids long. The CDR3: CAISESQVAGGDGYTF. CDR3 bases: TGTGCCATCAGTGAGTCGCAGGTTGCAGGGGGCGATGGCTACACCTTC.

V and J are TRBV10-3 and TRBJ1-1; no clear D. The germline V gene encodes CDR1 ENHRY and CDR2 SYGVKD. V shed 3 bases and J shed 3 bases, with 11 bases lying between them. The CDR3 loop spans 14 amino acids. CDR3 bases: TGTGCCATCAGTGACAAGAGGGCCCACACTGAAGCTTTCTTT. Residues: CAISDKRAHTEAFF.

The chain joins TRBV11-2 to TRBJ2-3; D is ambiguous. Per the germline V gene, CDR1 is SGHAT and CDR2 is FQNNGV. The CDR3 consists of 14 residues. The germline V and J ends were trimmed by 5 bases and 4 bases, with 13 bases remaining between them. DNA for the CDR3: TGTGCCAGCAGCCCAATCGGGTCCCCAGATACGCAGTATTTT. It specifies CASSPIGSPDTQYF.

This chain uses TRBV29-1 with TRBJ1-5; D is unresolved. The CDR3 covers 14 residues. With 6 bases removed from V and 0 bases from J, the gap between germline ends came to 12 bases. In germline, CDR1 is SQVTM, CDR2 ANQGSEA. For the CDR3, the DNA is TGCAGCGTCTCGACAAAATATAGCAATCAGCCCCAGCATTTT. It translates to CSVSTKYSNQPQHF.

The CDR3 loop reads CASSVASGQGVQYF. For the CDR3, the DNA is TGTGCCAGCAGCGTAGCTTCAGGCCAGGGGGTCCAGTACTTC. This chain links TRBV9 with TRBJ2-5; 7 nucleotides line up with TRBD1. The CDR3 extends over 14 amino acids. Germline V gene sequence: CDR1 SGDLS, CDR2 YYNGEE. V lost 0 bases to trimming and J lost 10 bases; unmatched junction nucleotides: 9.

The chain uses TRBV9 and TRBJ1-2; TRBD1 matches 10 bases. Germline lookup yields CDR1 SGDLS and CDR2 YYNGEE. V trimming: 3 bases; J trimming: 4 bases; junction bases outside the gene matches: 9. This CDR3 is 16 amino acids long. The DNA for the CDR3 is TGTGCCAGCAGCGGGGAGGACAGGGGGGCCTTCTATGGCTACACCTTC. Protein product: CASSGEDRGAFYGYTF.

This clone was counted a single time. The V call is TRBV10-3, the J call TRBJ1-1; a weak D match, TRBD1 (6 bases). The V gene's germline CDR1 is ENHRY and CDR2 SYGVKD. V lost 5 bases to trimming and J lost 2 bases, with 12 bases between them. This CDR3 is 14 amino acids long. The CDR3 reads CAISPGDPNTEAFF. The CDR3 DNA follows: TGTGCCATCAGTCCAGGGGACCCCAACACTGAAGCTTTCTTT.

This chain links TRBV11-2 with TRBJ2-2; D might be TRBD2 (5 bases). Looked up from germline, CDR1 is SGHAT and CDR2 is FQNNGV. This CDR3 is 15 amino acids long. V lost 10 bases and J 0 bases, leaving 15 bases between the germline ends. The CDR3 is CATTWERPNTGELFF. CDR3 bases: TGTGCCACCACCTGGGAGCGACCGAACACCGGGGAGCTGTTTTTT.

The chain joins TRBV19 to TRBJ2-3, with D uncertain. CDR1 LNHDA and CDR2 SQIVND come from the germline V gene (reference sequence). The germline V and J ends were trimmed by 6 bases and 3 bases, with 13 bases remaining between them. This CDR3 region has 14 residues. CDR3 in amino acids: CASSDTFKTDTQYF. Here the CDR3 DNA reads TGTGCCAGTAGCGACACATTTAAGACAGATACGCAGTATTTT.

The rearrangement joins TRBV24-1 to TRBJ2-1, with 8 positions matching TRBD2. This CDR3 has 16 amino acids. V dropped 3 bases and J dropped 8; count of bases not matched to a gene: 11. In germline, CDR1 is KGHDR, CDR2 SFDVKD. CDR3 residues: CATSDRPGGGKYEQFF. In DNA, the CDR3 is TGTGCCACCAGTGATCGCCCGGGCGGGGGGAAATATGAGCAGTTCTTC.

The chain couples TRBV2 to TRBJ2-5; TRBD1 aligns across 10 bases. The germline CDR1 and CDR2 sequences are SNHLY and FYNNEI. The CDR3 totals 14 residues. V trimming: 5 bases; J trimming: 4 bases; junction bases outside the gene matches: 4. Written as DNA, the CDR3 is TGTGCCAGCAGTTCGGACAGGGGGGGAGAGACCCAGTACTTC. Residues: CASSSDRGGETQYF.

This rearrangement joins TRBV12-3 or TRBV12-4 to TRBJ1-2; D call uncertain. Between the trimmed V and J ends, which lost 3 bases and 5 bases, there was a span of 10 bases. The CDR3 loop spans 13 amino acids. CDR3 region: CASSLRQHYGYTF. Here the CDR3 DNA reads TGTGCCAGCAGTTTGAGGCAGCATTATGGCTACACCTTC.